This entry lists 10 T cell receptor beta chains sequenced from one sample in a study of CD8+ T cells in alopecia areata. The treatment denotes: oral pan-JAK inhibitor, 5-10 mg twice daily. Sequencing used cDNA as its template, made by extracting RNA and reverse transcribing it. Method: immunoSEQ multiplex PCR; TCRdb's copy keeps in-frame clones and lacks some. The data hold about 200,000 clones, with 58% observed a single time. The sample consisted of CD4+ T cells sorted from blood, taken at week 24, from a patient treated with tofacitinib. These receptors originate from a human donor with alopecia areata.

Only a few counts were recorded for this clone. Here the CDR3 DNA reads TGCAGCGTTGAAGAGGGACAGATCTATGGCTACACCTTC. The encoded protein is CSVEEGQIYGYTF. The V and J genes are TRBV29-1 and TRBJ1-2, with 7 bases matching TRBD1. CDR3 length equals 13 residues. Germline values: CDR1 SQVTM, CDR2 ANQGSEA. V was clipped by 0 bases and J by 4 bases; unmatched bases: 2.

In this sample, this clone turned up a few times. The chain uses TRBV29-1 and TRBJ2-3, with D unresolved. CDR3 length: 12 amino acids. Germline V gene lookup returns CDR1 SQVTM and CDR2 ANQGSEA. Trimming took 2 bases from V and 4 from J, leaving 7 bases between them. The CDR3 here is CSVERYPDTQYF. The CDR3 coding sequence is TGCAGCGTTGAACGATACCCAGATACGCAGTATTTT.

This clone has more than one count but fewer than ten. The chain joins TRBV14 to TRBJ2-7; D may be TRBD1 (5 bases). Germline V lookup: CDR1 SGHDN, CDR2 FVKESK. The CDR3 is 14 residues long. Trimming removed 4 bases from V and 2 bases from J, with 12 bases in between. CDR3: CASSREGVAYEQYF. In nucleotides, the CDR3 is TGTGCCAGCAGCCGTGAAGGGGTAGCCTACGAGCAGTACTTC.

The CDR3 DNA reads as TGTGCCAGCACCCTTGCAACGAACACCGGGGAGCTGTTTTTT. This sequence encodes CASTLATNTGELFF. The gene calls are TRBV5-5 and TRBJ2-2; unclear D gene. The CDR3 covers 14 residues. With 6 bases removed from V and 0 bases from J, the gap between germline ends came to 9 bases. CDR1 is SGHKS, CDR2 YYEKEE, per germline (reference sequence).

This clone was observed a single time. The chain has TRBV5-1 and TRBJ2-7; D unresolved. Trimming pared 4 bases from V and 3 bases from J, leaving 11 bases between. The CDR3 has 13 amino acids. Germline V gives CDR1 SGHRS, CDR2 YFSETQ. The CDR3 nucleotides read TGCGCCAGCAGCCCTATGGGTCGCTACGAGCAGTACTTC. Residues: CASSPMGRYEQYF.

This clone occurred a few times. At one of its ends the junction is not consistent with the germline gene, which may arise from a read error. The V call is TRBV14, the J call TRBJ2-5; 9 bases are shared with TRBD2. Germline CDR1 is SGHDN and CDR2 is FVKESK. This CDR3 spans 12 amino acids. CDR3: CASSFAGGGPHF. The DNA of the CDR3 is TGTGCCAGCTCCTTTGCGGGAGGGGGGCCGCACTTC.

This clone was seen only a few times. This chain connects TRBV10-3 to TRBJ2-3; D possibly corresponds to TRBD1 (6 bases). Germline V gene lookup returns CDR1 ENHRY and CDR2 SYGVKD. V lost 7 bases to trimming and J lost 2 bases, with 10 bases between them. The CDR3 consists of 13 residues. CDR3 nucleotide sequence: TGTGCCATCACCGGACAGACCACAGATACGCAGTATTTT. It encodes CAITGQTTDTQYF.

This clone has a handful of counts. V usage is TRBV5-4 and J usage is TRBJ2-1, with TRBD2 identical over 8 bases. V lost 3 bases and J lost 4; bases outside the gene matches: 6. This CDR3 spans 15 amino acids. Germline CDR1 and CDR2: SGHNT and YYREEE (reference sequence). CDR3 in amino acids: CASSYQRGLYNEQFF. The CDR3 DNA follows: TGTGCCAGCAGCTATCAGCGGGGGTTATACAATGAGCAGTTCTTC.

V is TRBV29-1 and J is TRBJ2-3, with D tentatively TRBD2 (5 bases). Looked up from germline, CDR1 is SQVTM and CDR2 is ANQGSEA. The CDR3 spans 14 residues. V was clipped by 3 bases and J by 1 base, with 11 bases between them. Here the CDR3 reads CSVDQRRRTDTQYF. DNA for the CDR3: TGCAGCGTTGACCAGCGGAGACGCACAGATACGCAGTATTTT.

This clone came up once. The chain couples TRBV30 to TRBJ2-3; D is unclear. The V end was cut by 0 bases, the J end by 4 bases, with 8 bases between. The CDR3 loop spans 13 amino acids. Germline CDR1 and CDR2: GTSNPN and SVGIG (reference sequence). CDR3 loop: CAWSVGAPDTQYF. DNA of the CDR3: TGTGCCTGGAGTGTAGGAGCTCCAGATACGCAGTATTTT.